This entry describes one T cell receptor (beta chain). Its target is unknown. The CDR3 runs 14 residues. Germline loops: CDR1 SGHTA, CDR2 FQGTGA. The V and J ends lost 4 bases and 4 bases, in that order; junction bases with no gene match: 5. One entry per CDR3 protein, called by TCRdb with MiXCR from the 5' RACE reads. The sample has roughly 300,000 distinct CDR3 sequences, approximately 8% seen once. This specimen comes from a study of T cells after yellow fever vaccination. Study-level findings and limits: Clonotypes found in both CD4 and CD8 compartments made up a small share. Weaker, the secondary response had a peak occurring faster, on day 5 versus 15.

The material was PBMCs, obtained 35 to 50 days after the first yellow fever vaccination. The rearrangement links TRBV7-3 to TRBJ2-3, with 7 bases identical to TRBD1. The clonotype was recovered from a man younger than 35 who received the YFV17D yellow fever vaccine. The chain's CDR3 is CASSSPQGADTQYF. The CDR3 DNA follows: TGTGCCAGCAGCTCCCCTCAGGGGGCAGATACGCAGTATTTT.